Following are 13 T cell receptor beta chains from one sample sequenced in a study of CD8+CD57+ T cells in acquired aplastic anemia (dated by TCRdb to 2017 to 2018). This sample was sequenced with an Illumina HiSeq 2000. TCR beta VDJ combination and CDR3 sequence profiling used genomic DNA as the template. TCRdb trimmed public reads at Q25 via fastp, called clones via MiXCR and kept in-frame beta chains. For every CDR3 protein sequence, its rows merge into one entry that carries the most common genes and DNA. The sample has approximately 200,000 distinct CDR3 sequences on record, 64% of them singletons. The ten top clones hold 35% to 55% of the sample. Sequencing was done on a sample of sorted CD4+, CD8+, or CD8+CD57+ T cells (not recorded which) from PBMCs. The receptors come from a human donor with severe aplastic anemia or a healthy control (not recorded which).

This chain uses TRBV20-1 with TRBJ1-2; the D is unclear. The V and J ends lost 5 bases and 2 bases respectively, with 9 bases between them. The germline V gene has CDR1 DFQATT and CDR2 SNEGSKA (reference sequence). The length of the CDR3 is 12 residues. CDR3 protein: CSAEEGNYGYTF. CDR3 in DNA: TGCAGTGCTGAGGAGGGAAACTATGGCTACACCTTC.

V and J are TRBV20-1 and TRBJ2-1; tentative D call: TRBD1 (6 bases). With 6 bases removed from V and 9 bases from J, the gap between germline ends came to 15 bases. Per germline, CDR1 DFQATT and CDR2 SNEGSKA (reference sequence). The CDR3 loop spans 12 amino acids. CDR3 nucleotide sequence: TGCAGTGCCCCTGCGACCAGGGGTGAGCAGTTCTTC. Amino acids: CSAPATRGEQFF.

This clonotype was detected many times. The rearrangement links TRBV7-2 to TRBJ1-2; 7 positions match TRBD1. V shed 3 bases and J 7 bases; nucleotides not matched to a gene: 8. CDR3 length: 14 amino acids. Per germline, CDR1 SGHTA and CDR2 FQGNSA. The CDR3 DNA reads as TGTGCCAGCAGCTTGGGTCAGACAGGGAGTGGCTACACCTTC. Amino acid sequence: CASSLGQTGSGYTF.

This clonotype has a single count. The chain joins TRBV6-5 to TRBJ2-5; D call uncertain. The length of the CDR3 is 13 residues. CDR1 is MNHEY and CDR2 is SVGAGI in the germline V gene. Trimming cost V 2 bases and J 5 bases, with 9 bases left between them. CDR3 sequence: CASSYPEEETQYF. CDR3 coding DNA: TGTGCCAGCAGTTACCCAGAAGAGGAGACCCAGTACTTC.

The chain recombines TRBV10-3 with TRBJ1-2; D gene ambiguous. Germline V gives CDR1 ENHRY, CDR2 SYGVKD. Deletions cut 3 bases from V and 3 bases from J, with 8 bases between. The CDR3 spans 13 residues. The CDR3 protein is CAISDPIDYGYTF. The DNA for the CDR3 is TGTGCCATCAGTGACCCGATCGACTATGGCTACACCTTC.

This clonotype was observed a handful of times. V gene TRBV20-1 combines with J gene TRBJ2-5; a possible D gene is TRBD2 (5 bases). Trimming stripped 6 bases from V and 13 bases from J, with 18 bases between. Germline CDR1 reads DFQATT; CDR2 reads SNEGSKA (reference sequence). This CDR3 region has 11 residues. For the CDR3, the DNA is TGCAGTGCGGGCGACACACCGCGGGTGTACTTC. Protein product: CSAGDTPRVYF.

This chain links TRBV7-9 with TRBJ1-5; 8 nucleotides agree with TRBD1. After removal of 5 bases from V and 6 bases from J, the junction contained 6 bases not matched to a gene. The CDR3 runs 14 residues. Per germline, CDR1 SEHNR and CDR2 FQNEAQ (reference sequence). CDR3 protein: CASSQRTGSQPQHF. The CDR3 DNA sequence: TGTGCCAGCAGCCAGAGGACAGGGAGTCAGCCCCAGCATTTT.

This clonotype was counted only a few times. The CDR3 region is CASSGLTGIGELFF. CDR3 coding DNA: TGTGCCAGCAGTGGATTAACAGGGATCGGGGAGCTGTTTTTT. This sequence joins TRBV6-6 and TRBJ2-2; a weak D match, TRBD1 (6 bases). V was shortened by 5 bases and J by 7 bases, with 14 bases between the two germline ends. The CDR3 has 14 residues. Germline V gene lookup returns CDR1 MNHNY and CDR2 SVGAGI (reference sequence).

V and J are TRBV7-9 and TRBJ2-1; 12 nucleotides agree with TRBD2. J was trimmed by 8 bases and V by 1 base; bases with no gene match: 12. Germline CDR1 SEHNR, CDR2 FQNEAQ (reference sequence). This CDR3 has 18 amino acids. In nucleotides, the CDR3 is TGTGCCAGCAGCTTAGGACTAGCGGGAGTGGTAAGTAGGGATGAGCAGTTCTTC. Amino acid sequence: CASSLGLAGVVSRDEQFF.

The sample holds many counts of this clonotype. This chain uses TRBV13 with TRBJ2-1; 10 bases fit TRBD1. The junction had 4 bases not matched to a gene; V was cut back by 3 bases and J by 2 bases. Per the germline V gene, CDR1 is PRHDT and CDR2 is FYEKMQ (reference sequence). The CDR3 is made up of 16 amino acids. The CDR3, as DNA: TGTGCCAGCAGCTTTCCGACAGGGGGCCCCTACAATGAGCAGTTCTTC. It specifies CASSFPTGGPYNEQFF.

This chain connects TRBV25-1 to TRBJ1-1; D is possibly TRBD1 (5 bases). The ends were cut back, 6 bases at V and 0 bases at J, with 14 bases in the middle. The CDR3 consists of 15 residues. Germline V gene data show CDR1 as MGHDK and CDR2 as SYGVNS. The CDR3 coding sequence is TGTGCCAGCAGAGATATACGGGACCTGAACACTGAAGCTTTCTTT. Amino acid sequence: CASRDIRDLNTEAFF.

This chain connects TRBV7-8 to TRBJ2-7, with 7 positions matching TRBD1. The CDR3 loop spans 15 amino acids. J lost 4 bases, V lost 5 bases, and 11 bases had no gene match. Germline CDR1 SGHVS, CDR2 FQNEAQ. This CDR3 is CASSVGAGGTYEQYF. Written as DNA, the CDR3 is TGTGCCAGCAGCGTCGGTGCAGGGGGTACTTACGAGCAGTACTTC. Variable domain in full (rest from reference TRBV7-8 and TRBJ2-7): GAGVSQSPRYKVAKRGQDVALRCDPISGHVSLFWYQQALGQGPEFLTYFQNEAQLDKSGLPSDRFFAERPEGSVSTLKIQRTQQEDSAVYLCASSVGAGGTYEQYFGPGTRLTVT.

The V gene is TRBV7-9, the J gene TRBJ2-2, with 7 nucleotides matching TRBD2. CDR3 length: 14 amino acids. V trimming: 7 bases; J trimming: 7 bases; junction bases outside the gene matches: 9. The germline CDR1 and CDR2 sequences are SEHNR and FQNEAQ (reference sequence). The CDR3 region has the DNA TGTGCCAGCACGCGCGCGGGAGTTGACGGGGAGCTGTTTTTT. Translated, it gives CASTRAGVDGELFF.